In this sample, the clone carrying this T cell receptor (beta chain) turned up a few times. No antigen is known for it. These data belong to a study of a mutant IDH1 vaccine in newly diagnosed glioma. Overall study context: Earlier therapy was either radiotherapy, temozolomide, or both, and most got both. Regarding the study as a whole: The vaccine induced immune responses, and these occurred in roughly 93% of patients.

Indicated time point: baseline, week 1 (first vaccination visit). Treatment specified: pre-vaccination baseline after standard-of-care therapy. The donor cohort comprised cases of new WHO grade 3 or 4 IDH1-mutant, ATRX-lost astrocytoma. Sequencing was performed with immunoSEQ multiplex PCR; in TCRdb, only in-frame clones are kept and a portion is missing. The sample consists of tens of thousands of clones, approximately 83% of them appearing once. This CDR3 region has 14 residues. The germline V gene encodes CDR1 MNHNS and CDR2 SASEGT. V lost 1 base and J 3 bases, leaving 9 bases between the germline ends.

The chain is built from TRBV6-1 and TRBJ1-2; maybe TRBD1 (6 bases). This TCR was recovered from a man in his thirties or forties with glioma. The specimen comprised PBMCs, sampled from a glioma patient treated with radiotherapy, temozolomide or both. The DNA for the CDR3 is TGTGCCAGCAGTGAAGGGGGGGGCTACTATGGCTACACCTTC. Its translation is CASSEGGGYYGYTF.